A selection of T cell receptor beta chains follows, all from one sample in a study of blood T cell repertoires in COVID-19. The data were produced by immunoSEQ multiplex PCR, yet TCRdb's version contains in-frame clones alone and is incomplete. Of approximately 390,000 clones in the sample, over 75% were seen once. The sample was PBMCs or T cells enriched from blood (not recorded which). The receptors shown here come from a woman between 35 and 50 years old with acute COVID-19. Each CDR3 is given without its conserved first and last residue.

V,J,CDR3
TRBV4-1,TRBJ1-2,ASSHTQTATNYGYT
TRBV29-1,TRBJ2-3,SALTSGGPQY
TRBV7-9,TRBJ2-7,ASRPEGQSYEQY
TRBV15,TRBJ1-5,ATSRGTGEVGQPQH
TRBV30,TRBJ1-4,AWSQLRGEKLF
TRBV3-1/TRBV3-2,TRBJ2-1,ASSQGGTQF
TRBV3-1/TRBV3-2,TRBJ2-1,ASSPQTGSNEQF
TRBV5-1,TRBJ1-1,ASSLAGGEREAF
TRBV7-9,TRBJ1-4,ASRSGSGGKEKLF
TRBV12-3/TRBV12-4,TRBJ1-2,ASSYTGNGYT
TRBV25-1,TRBJ2-3,ASSVTDTQY
TRBV11-2,TRBJ2-7,ASSRTGAMGYEQY
TRBV7-2,TRBJ1-1,ASSTRQGAVTEAF
TRBV30,TRBJ2-1,AWSVSGGFREQF
TRBV12-3/TRBV12-4,TRBJ2-1,ASLRTGGDEQF
TRBV3-1/TRBV3-2,TRBJ1-1,ASSHGGYEAEAF
TRBV7-6,TRBJ2-7,ASSSYRQGGDYEQY
TRBV24-1,TRBJ2-1,ATSFTGSSEQF
TRBV2,TRBJ2-5,ASSERAGGKETQY
TRBV5-4,TRBJ1-4,ASSKSGGLREKLF
TRBV29-1,TRBJ1-3,SVEGDIGNTIY
TRBV5-4,TRBJ1-2,ASASAETQVDYGYT
TRBV10-3,TRBJ2-7,AISPSGQGADEQY
TRBV7-9,TRBJ1-3,ASSLVVEEGNTIY
TRBV27,TRBJ2-2,ASSLMGQGTTGELF
TRBV5-4,TRBJ1-6,ASSLDGEYNSPLH
TRBV3-1/TRBV3-2,TRBJ2-7,ASSQVPTGAREQY
TRBV14,TRBJ1-1,ASSQEGDTEAF